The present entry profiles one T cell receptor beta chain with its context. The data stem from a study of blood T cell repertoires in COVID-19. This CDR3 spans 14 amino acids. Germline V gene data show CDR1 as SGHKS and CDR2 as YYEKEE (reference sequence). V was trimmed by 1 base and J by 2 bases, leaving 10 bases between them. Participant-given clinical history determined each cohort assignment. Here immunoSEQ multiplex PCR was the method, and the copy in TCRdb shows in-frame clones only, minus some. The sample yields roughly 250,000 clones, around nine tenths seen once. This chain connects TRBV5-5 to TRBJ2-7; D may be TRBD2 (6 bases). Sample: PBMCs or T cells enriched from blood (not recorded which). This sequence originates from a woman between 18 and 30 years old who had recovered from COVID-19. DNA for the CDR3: TGTGCCAGCAGCTTGAAAGGGACTGCCTACGAGCAGTACTTC. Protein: CASSLKGTAYEQYF.